This is a list of T cell receptor beta chains from one sample in a study of control samples from healthy donors and cancer patients. The method was immunoSEQ multiplex PCR; TCRdb's version includes in-frame clones alone and lacks a portion of them. This sample has 65,000 to 95,000 clones, with 80% to 90% found just once. Sequencing was performed on blood. The origin of the receptors is a man aged 45-60 years in good health. Both conserved end residues are part of each CDR3. D genes are given only for firm matches.

TRBJ1-1 TRBV30 . TGTGCCTGGAGTGCCAGTGACACTGAAGCTTTCTTT CAWSASDTEAFF
TRBJ1-2 TRBV4-2 TRBD1 TGTGCCAGCAGCACCGGACAGGGGTGGGATGGCTACACCTTC CASSTGQGWDGYTF
TRBJ1-5 TRBV19 . TGTGCCAGTAGTCCGTCCGGGGCCGCAGGGGCCCAGCATTTT CASSPSGAAGAQHF
TRBJ1-1 TRBV12-3/TRBV12-4 . TGTGCCAGCAGTTTCGGGGCCGCTGAAGCTTTCTTT CASSFGAAEAFF
TRBJ1-1 TRBV30 . TGTGCCTGGAGTGTACAGGAGAACACTGAAGCTTTCTTT CAWSVQENTEAFF
TRBJ2-6 TRBV11-3 . TGTGCCAGCACGGCCCCCGGTGGGGCCAACGTCCTGACTTTC CASTAPGGANVLTF
TRBJ2-1 TRBV9 . TGTGCCAGCAGCGTAGACGCGAGCAGCTCCTACAATGAGCAGTTCTTC CASSVDASSSYNEQFF
TRBJ1-1 TRBV7-9 . TGTGCCAGCACTACCGAAGGGAGGGCCAAACCTGAAGCTTTCTTT CASTTEGRAKPEAFF
TRBJ1-3 TRBV13 . TGTGCCAGCAGCCGCCTACGAAACACCATATATTTT CASSRLRNTIYF
TRBJ1-2 TRBV5-5 . TGTGCCAGCAGCACCCATGGGTGGGACGATGGCTACACCTTC CASSTHGWDDGYTF
TRBJ1-4 TRBV4-1 . TGCGCCAGCAGCCAAGATGAAGCAATCGGAGAAAAACTGTTTTTT CASSQDEAIGEKLFF
TRBJ2-5 TRBV3-1/TRBV3-2 . TGTGCCAGCAGCCAAAGGGAGACGGAGACCCAGTACTTC CASSQRETETQYF
TRBJ1-5 TRBV28 . TGTGCCAGCAGTTTGGGACGGACCAATCAGCCCCAGCATTTT CASSLGRTNQPQHF
TRBJ2-3 TRBV3-1/TRBV3-2 . TGTGCCAGCAGCCCGAGTGCCCTGCCAGATACGCAGTATTTT CASSPSALPDTQYF
TRBJ2-1 TRBV9 TRBD1 TGTGCCAGCAGCGGGGGGACAGGGGTATCCTACAATGAGCAGTTCTTC CASSGGTGVSYNEQFF
TRBJ2-6 TRBV11-3 . TGTGCCAGCAGCTACGACAGGTCTGGGGCCAACGTCCTGACTTTC CASSYDRSGANVLTF
TRBJ1-4 TRBV30 . TGTGCCTGGAGAACCTTCGGGGGGGCTCGAACTAATGAAAAACTGTTTTTT CAWRTFGGARTNEKLFF